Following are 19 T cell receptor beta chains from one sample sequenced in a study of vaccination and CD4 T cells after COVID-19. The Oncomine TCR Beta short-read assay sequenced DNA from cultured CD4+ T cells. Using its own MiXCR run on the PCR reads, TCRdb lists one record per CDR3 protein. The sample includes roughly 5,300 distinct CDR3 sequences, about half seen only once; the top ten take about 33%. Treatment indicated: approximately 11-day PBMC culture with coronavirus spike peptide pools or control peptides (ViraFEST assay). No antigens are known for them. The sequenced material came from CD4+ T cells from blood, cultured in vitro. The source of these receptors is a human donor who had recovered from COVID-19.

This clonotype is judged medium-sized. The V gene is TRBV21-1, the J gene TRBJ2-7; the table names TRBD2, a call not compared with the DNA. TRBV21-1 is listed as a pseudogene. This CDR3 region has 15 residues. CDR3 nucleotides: TGTGCCAGCAGCAAAGGGACTAGCGGATCCTACGAGCAGTACTTC. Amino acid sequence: CASSKGTSGSYEQYF.

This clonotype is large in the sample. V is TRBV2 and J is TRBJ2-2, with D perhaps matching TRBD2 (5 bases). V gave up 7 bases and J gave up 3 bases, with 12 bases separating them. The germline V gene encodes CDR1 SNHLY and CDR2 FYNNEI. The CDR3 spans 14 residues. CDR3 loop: CASMTNSDTGELFF. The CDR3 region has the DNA TGTGCCAGCATGACTAACAGTGACACCGGGGAGCTGTTTTTT. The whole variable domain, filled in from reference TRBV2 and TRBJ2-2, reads EPEVTQTPSHQVTQMGQEVILRCVPISNHLYFYWYRQILGQKVEFLVSFYNNEISEKSEIFDDQFSVERPDGSNFTLKIRSTKLEDSAMYFCASMTNSDTGELFFGEGSRLTVL.

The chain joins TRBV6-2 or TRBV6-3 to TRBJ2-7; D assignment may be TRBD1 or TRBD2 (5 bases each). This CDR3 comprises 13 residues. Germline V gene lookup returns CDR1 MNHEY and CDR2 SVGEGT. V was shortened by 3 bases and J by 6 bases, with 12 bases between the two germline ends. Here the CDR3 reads CASSYWGSGEQYF. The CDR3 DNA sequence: TGTGCCAGCAGTTATTGGGGGTCTGGCGAGCAGTACTTC.

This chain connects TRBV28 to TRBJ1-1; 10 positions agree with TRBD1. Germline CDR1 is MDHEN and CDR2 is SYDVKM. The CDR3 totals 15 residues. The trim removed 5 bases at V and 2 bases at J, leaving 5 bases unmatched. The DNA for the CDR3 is TGTGCCAGCAGTGCCCGGGACAGGGGAAACACTGAAGCTTTCTTT. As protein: CASSARDRGNTEAFF. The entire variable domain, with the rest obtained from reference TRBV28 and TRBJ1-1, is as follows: DVKVTQSSRYLVKRTGEKVFLECVQDMDHENMFWYRQDPGLGLRLIYFSYDVKMKEKGDIPEGYSVSREKKERFSLILESASTNQTSMYLCASSARDRGNTEAFFGQGTRLTVV.

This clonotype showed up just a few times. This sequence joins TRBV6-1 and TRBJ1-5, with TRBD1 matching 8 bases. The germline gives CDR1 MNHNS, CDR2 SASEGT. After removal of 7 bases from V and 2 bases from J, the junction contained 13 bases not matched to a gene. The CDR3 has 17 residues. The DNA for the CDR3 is TGTGCCAGCACAGCCAACAGGGGGACGCCTGGCAATCAGCCCCAGCATTTT. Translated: CASTANRGTPGNQPQHF.

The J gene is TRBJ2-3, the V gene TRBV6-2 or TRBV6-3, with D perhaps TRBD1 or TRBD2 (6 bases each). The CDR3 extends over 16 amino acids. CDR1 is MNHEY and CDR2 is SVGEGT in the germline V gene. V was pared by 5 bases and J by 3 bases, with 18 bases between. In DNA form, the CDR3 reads TGTGCCAGCAGTGTAGCTGGCAGGGGAGGAACAGATACGCAGTATTTT. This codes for CASSVAGRGGTDTQYF.

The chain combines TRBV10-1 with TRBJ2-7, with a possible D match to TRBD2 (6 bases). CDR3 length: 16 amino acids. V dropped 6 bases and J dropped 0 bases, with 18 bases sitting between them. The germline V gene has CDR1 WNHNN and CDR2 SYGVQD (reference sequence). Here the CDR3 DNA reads TGCGCCAGCAGGATAGAACTTAGCGGTGCCTCCTACGAGCAGTACTTC. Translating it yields CASRIELSGASYEQYF.

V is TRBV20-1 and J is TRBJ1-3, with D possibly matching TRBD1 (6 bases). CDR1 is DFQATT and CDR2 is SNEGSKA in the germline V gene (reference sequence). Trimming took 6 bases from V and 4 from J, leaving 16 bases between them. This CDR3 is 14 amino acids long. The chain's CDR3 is CSAPEGGGGNTIYF. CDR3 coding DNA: TGCAGTGCCCCTGAAGGAGGGGGGGGAAACACCATATATTTT.

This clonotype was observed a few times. The CDR3 nucleotides read TGTGCCAGCAGACCGGGACAGACCTATGGCTACACCTTC. It encodes CASRPGQTYGYTF. The gene calls are TRBV6-2 or TRBV6-3 and TRBJ1-2, with 7 positions matching TRBD1. Germline lookup yields CDR1 MNHEY and CDR2 SVGEGT. The CDR3 sequence is 13 residues long. The V segment lost 6 bases and the J segment 4 bases; nucleotides outside the gene matches: 5.

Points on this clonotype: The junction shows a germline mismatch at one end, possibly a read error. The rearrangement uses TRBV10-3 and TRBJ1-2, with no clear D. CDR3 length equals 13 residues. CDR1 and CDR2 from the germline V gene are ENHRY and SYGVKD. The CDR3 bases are TGTACCATCAGTGACGCGGCAGTCTATGGCTACACCTTC. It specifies CTISDAAVYGYTF.

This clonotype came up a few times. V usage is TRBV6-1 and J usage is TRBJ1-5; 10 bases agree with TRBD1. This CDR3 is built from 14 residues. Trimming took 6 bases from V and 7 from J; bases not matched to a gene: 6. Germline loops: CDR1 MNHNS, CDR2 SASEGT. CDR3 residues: CASSETGGGQPQHF. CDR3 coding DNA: TGTGCCAGCAGCGAGACAGGGGGCGGACAGCCCCAGCATTTT.

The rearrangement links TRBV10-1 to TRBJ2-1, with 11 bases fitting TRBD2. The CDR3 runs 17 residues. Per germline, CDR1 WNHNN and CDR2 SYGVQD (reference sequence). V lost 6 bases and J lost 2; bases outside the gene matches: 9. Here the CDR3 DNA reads TGCGCCAGCAGCCCAGGAACTAGCGGGGGAACCTACAATGAGCAGTTCTTC. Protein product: CASSPGTSGGTYNEQFF.

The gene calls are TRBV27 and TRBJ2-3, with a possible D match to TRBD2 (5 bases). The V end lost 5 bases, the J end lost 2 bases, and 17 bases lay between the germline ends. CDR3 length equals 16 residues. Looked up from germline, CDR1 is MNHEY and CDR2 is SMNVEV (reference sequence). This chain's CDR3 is CASSRTRVHYTDTQYF. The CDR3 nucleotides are TGTGCCAGCAGTCGTACGCGGGTCCATTACACAGATACGCAGTATTTT.

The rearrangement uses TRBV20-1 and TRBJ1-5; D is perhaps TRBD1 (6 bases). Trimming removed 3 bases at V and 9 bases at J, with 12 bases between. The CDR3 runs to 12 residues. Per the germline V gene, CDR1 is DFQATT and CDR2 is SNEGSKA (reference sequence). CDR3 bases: TGCAGTGCTAGTGAGGGGGGGGGGCCCCAGCATTTT. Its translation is CSASEGGGPQHF.

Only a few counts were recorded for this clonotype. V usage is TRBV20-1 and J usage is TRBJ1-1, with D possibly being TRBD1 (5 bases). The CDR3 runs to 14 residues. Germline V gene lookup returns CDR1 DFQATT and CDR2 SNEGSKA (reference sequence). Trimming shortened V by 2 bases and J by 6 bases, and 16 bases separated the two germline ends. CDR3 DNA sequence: TGCAGTGCTAGAAGTCCGGGGGTTGAGGCTGAAGCTTTCTTT. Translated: CSARSPGVEAEAFF.

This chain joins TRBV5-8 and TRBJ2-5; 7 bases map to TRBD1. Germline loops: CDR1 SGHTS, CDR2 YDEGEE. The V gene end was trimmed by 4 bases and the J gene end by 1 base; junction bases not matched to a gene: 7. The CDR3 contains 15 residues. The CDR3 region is CASSKGAEGQETQYF. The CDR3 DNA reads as TGTGCCAGCAGCAAGGGGGCAGAGGGCCAAGAGACCCAGTACTTC.

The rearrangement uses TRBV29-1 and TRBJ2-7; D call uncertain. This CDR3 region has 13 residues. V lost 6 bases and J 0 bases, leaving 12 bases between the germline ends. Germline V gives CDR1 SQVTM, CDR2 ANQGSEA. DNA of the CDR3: TGCAGCGTCGCGCTAACTTCCTCCTACGAGCAGTACTTC. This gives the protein CSVALTSSYEQYF.

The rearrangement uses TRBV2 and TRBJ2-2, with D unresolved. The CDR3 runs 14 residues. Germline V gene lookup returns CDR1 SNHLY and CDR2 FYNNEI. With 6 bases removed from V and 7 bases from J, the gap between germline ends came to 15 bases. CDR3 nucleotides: TGTGCCAGCAGAGGTGGCTCCCAGGACGGGGAGCTGTTTTTT. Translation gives CASRGGSQDGELFF. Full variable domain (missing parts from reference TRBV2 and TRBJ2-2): EPEVTQTPSHQVTQMGQEVILRCVPISNHLYFYWYRQILGQKVEFLVSFYNNEISEKSEIFDDQFSVERPDGSNFTLKIRSTKLEDSAMYFCASRGGSQDGELFFGEGSRLTVL.

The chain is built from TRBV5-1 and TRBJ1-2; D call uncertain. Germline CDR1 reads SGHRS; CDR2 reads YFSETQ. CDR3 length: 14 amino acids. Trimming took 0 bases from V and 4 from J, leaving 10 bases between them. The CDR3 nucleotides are TGCGCCAGCAGCTTGGAACAAGGTAGCTATGGCTACACCTTC. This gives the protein CASSLEQGSYGYTF.